This T cell receptor (beta chain) is drawn from a study of shared clonotypes between healthy human individuals. The germline CDR1 and CDR2 sequences are MNHEY and SMNVEV (reference sequence). CDR3 length equals 15 residues. V shed 4 bases, J shed 5 bases, and the junction held 2 bases outside the gene matches. As concerns this clone: Its target is unknown.

Whole-study results and caveats: The small donor group covered limited genetic and exposure diversity.

Per the original data handling: Junction-only sequences without quality scores came from ImmunoSEQ, so filtering differed. Profiled with immunoSEQ multiplex PCR; TCRdb holds only in-frame clones, not every one. Clone size and the V and J calls come from that table; the DNA yielded D and trimming. This table holds about 480,000 clones, almost 80% found once. Sequencing input: PBMCs. The chain couples TRBV27 to TRBJ2-5; 15 nucleotides match TRBD2. The receptor comes from a woman aged 40 to 50 in good health. Some clones in this sample may be carry-over from other donors' samples. The CDR3 nucleotides read TGTGCCAGCAGTTACGGGACTAGCGGGAGGGAGACCCAGTACTTC. Encoded protein: CASSYGTSGRETQYF.